This record looks at one TCR beta chain sequence and its context. The antigen it recognizes is unknown. Nothing much larger sits one base from this clone, and base qualities are not available. Whole blood was collected in K2EDTA tubes by collaborating institutions according to the institutions' own protocols. Collaborator samples were shipped for TCRbeta analysis as frozen whole blood, isolated PBMCs, or DNA extracted from either sample type. The CDR3 spans 14 residues, from the cysteine through the phenylalanine. The only DNA kept is the CDR3, 42 bases in frame from the first base. The trim is 1 base for V and 0 bases for J, with a gap of 6 bases between the germline ends. CDR1 and CDR2 (SGHTA, FQGNSA) derive from the germline V gene. This entry belongs to a study of blood T cell repertoires in COVID-19 (TCRdb year 2020). Regarding the study in general: Samples covering the acute and convalescent phases of COVID-19 were provided by collaborators in the United States, Italy and Spain. The material from the prospective study consisted of cDNA or gDNA derived from T cells, B-cell-depleted T cells, or PBMCs. Deeply sampled blood TCRbeta repertoires from subjects exposed to, actively infected with, or recovered from COVID-19 were included in the dataset. The repertoires were released in a freely available public database intended as a resource for research on the immune response to SARS-CoV-2. The samples were drawn from the first 160 participants of the ongoing ImmuneRACE study and from 950 to 1,500 subjects provided by 6 global collaborators. Sample metadata almost always included a de-identified subject ID, COVID-19 status, age in years and sex. Where available, HLA class I and class II types were taken from metadata supplied by the sample provider and were not determined by assay-based typing. Study-level results and caveats: The quantity of clinical and demographic metadata differed by source and by participant and was supplied without curation.

The immunoSEQ Assay, a bias-controlled multiplex PCR, was used to amplify TCRbeta CDR3 regions from genomic DNA. From the authors' description of their analysis: The number of nucleated cells in each sample was estimated by amplification of reference gene primers within the assay. Sequence reads were collapsed and filtered to measure the absolute abundance of every unique TCRbeta CDR3 rearrangement. For each sample, productive Simpson clonality was calculated as the square root of Simpson's diversity index across productive rearrangements. Not all clones reach the TCRdb copy of this immuneACCESS table, which keeps in-frame sequences only. Checked studies attribute under half of the gap to unresolved V genes and leave the rest unexplained. The V and J calls and clone size were taken over from that table, and D and trimming were inferred from the DNA. In this sample the table shows around 97,000 clones, 84% of which occur a single time. The top ten hold under 15% of the sample.

The clonotype was recovered from a human donor in a cohort sampled during active or convalescent COVID-19. The source material was peripheral blood. Recombination joined TRBV7-2 with TRBJ1-1, with no reliable assignment of the D segment. The CDR3 protein is CASSLVGVNTEAFF. The sequence in DNA is TGTGCCAGCAGCTTAGTAGGAGTGAACACTGAAGCTTTCTTT.